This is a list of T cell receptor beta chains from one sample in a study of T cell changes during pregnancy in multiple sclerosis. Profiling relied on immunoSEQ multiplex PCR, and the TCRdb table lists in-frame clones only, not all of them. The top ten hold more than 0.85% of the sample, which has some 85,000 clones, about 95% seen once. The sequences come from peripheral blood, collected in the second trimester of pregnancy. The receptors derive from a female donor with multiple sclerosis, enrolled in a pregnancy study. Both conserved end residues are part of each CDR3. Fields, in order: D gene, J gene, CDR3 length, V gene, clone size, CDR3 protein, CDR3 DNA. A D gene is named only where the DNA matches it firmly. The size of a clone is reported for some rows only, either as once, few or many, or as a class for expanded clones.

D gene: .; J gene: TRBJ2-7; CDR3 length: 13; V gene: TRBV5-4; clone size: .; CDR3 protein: CASSLGGTYEQYF; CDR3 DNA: TGTGCCAGCAGCTTAGGAGGAACCTACGAGCAGTACTTC
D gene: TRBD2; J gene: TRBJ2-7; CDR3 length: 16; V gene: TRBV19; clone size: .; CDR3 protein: CASSMGLAGGTYEQYF; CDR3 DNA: TGTGCCAGTAGTATGGGACTAGCGGGAGGGACCTACGAGCAGTACTTC
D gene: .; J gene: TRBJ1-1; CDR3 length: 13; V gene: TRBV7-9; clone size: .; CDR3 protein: CASSVQGQGTAFF; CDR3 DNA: TGTGCCAGCAGCGTTCAGGGCCAAGGCACAGCTTTCTTT
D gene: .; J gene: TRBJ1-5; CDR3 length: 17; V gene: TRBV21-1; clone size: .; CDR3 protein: CASSKWCDGVRNQPQHF; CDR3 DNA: TGTGCCAGCAGCAAATGGTGTGATGGAGTAAGGAATCAGCCCCAGCATTTT
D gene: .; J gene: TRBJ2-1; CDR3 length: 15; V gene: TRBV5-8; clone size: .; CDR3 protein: CASSSTGSSYNEQFF; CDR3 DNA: TGTGCCAGCAGCAGTACAGGGAGCTCCTACAATGAGCAGTTCTTC
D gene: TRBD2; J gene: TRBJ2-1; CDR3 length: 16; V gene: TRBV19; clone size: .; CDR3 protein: CASSILASGAYNEQFF; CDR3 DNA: TGTGCCAGTAGTATCCTCGCTAGCGGTGCCTACAATGAGCAGTTCTTC
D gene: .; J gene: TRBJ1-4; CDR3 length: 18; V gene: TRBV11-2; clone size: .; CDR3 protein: CASSLVPEGGATNEKLFF; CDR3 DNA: TGTGCCAGCAGCTTAGTCCCCGAGGGAGGTGCAACTAATGAAAAACTGTTTTTT
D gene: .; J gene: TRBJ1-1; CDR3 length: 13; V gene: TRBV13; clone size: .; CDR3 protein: CASSPRRVGEAFF; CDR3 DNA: TGTGCCAGCAGCCCGAGGCGTGTTGGTGAAGCTTTCTTT
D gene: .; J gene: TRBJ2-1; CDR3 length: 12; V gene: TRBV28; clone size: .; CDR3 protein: CASSLLLGEQFF; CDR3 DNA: TGTGCCAGCAGTTTACTCCTAGGTGAGCAGTTCTTC
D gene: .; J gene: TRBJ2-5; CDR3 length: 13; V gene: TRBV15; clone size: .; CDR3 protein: CATSRSGYRAQYF; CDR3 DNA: TGTGCCACCAGCAGATCAGGGTACCGGGCCCAGTACTTC
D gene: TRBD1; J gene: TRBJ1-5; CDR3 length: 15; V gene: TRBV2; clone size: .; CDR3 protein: CASSELGQGGQPQHF; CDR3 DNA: TGTGCCAGCAGTGAACTTGGACAGGGTGGGCAGCCCCAGCATTTT
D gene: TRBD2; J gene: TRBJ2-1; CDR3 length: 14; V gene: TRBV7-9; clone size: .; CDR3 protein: CASSPGTSAGEQFF; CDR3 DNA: TGTGCCAGCAGCCCCGGGACTAGCGCCGGTGAGCAGTTCTTC
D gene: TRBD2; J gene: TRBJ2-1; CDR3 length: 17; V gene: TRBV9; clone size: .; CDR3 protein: CASSVTLAGGSHNEQFF; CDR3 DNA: TGTGCCAGCAGCGTGACACTAGCGGGAGGGTCCCACAATGAGCAGTTCTTC
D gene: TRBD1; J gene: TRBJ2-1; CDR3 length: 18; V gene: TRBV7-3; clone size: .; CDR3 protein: CASSLIRRDRDRDNEQFF; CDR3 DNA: TGTGCCAGCAGCTTAATTAGGCGAGACCGGGACAGGGACAATGAGCAGTTCTTC
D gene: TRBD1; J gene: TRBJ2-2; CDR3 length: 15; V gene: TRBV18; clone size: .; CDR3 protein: CASSLGQSNTGELFF; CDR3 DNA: TGTGCCAGCTCACTGGGACAGTCGAACACCGGGGAGCTGTTTTTT
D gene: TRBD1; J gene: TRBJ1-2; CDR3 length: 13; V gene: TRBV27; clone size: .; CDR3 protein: CASQGASNYGYTF; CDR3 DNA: TGTGCCAGCCAGGGGGCGTCTAACTATGGCTACACCTTC
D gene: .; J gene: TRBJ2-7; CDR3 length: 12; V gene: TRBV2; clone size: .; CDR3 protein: CASSEGFGSWYF; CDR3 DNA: TGTGCCAGCAGTGAAGGTTTCGGGTCGTGGTACTTC
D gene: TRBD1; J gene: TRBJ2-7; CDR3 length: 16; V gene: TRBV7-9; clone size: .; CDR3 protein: CASSSPTGESSYEQYF; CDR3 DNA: TGTGCCAGCAGCAGTCCGACAGGGGAGAGCTCCTACGAGCAGTACTTC
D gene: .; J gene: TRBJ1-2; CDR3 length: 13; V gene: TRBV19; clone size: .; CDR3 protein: CASSQGNLYGYTF; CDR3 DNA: TGTGCCAGTAGCCAGGGGAACCTCTATGGCTACACCTTC
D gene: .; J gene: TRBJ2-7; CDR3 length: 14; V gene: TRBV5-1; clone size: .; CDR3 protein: CASSFETVVDEQYF; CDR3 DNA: TGCGCCAGCAGCTTTGAGACAGTGGTGGACGAGCAGTACTTC
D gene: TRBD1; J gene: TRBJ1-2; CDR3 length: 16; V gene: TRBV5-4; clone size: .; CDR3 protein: CASGVGQGLRNYGYTF; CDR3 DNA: TGTGCCAGCGGCGTGGGACAGGGATTAAGAAACTATGGCTACACCTTC
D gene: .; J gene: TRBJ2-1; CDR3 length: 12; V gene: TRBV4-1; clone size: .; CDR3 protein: CASSQGSTRQFF; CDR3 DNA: TGCGCCAGCAGCCAAGGTTCGACAAGGCAGTTCTTC
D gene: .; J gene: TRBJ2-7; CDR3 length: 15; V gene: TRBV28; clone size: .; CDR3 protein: CASSLGGGAKVEQYF; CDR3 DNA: TGTGCCAGCAGTTTGGGTGGAGGGGCGAAGGTCGAGCAGTACTTC
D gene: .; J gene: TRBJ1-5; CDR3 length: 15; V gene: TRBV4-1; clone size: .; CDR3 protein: CASSQAGDLNQPQHF; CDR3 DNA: TGCGCCAGCAGCCAAGCCGGGGACTTAAATCAGCCCCAGCATTTT
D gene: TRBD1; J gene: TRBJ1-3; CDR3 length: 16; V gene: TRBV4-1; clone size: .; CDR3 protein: CASSQGQGATGNTIYF; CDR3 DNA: TGCGCCAGCAGCCAAGGACAGGGGGCTACTGGAAACACCATATATTTT
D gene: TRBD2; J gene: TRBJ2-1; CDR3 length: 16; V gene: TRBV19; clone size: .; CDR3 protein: CASSIVSSGRTVEQFF; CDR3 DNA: TGTGCCAGTAGTATAGTGTCTAGCGGGAGAACGGTTGAGCAGTTCTTC
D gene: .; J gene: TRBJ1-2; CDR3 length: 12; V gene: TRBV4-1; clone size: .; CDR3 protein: CASSQDGRGYTF; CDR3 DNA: TGCGCCAGCAGCCAAGACGGGAGAGGCTACACCTTC
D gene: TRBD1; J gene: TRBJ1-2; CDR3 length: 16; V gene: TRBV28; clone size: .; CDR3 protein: CASSLRQGTILYGYTF; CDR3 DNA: TGTGCCAGCAGTCTCCGACAGGGGACGATTTTGTATGGCTACACCTTC
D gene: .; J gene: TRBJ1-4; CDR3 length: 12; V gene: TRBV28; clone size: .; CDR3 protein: CASSPFNEKLFF; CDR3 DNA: TGTGCCAGCAGTCCGTTTAATGAAAAACTGTTTTTT
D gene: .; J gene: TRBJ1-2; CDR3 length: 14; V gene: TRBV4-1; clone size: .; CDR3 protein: CASSQENSYYGYTF; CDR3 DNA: TGCGCCAGCAGCCAAGAGAACAGCTACTATGGCTACACCTTC
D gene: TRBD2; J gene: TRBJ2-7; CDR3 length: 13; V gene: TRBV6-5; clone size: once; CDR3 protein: CASIQAGGREQYF; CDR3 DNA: TGTGCCAGCATACAAGCGGGAGGGCGGGAGCAGTACTTC
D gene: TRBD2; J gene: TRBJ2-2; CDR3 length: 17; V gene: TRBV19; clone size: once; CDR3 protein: CASSIGTSGDYTGELFF; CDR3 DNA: TGTGCCAGTAGTATCGGGACTAGCGGGGATTACACCGGGGAGCTGTTTTTT
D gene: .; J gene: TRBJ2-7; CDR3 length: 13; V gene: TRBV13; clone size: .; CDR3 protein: CASSSSDSYEQYF; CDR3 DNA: TGTGCCAGCAGCTCTAGCGACTCCTACGAGCAGTACTTC
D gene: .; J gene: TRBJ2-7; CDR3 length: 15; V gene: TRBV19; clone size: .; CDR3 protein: CASRPYAASSYEQYF; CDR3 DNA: TGTGCCAGTAGACCATACGCGGCTAGCTCCTACGAGCAGTACTTC